These 30 T cell receptor beta chains were all obtained from the same sample, sequenced in a study of cytomegalovirus exposure and HLA in healthy donors. Amplification used 60 Vbeta primers and 13 Jbeta primers. Assay: immunoSEQ multiplex PCR; the TCRdb copy retains only in-frame clones and omits some. The table shows roughly 110,000 clones, with 67% occurring only once. Source material: PBMCs. These receptors were collected from a man in his late teens or twenties in good health and CMV-seropositive.

The J gene is TRBJ2-3, the V gene TRBV11-3; TRBD2 agrees at 13 bases. CDR3 length equals 16 residues. Germline assignment: CDR1 SGHNT and CDR2 YENEEA. V gave up 3 bases and J gave up 2 bases; unmatched junction bases: 2. CDR3 bases: TGTGCCAGCAGCTTCGGGACTAGCGGGGTCACAGATACGCAGTATTTT. This sequence encodes CASSFGTSGVTDTQYF.

V is TRBV15 and J is TRBJ1-5; TRBD1 matches at 8 bases. Trimming at V came to 1 base and at J to 5 bases, leaving 7 bases not matched to a gene. Germline lookup yields CDR1 LNHNV and CDR2 YYDKDF (reference sequence). The CDR3 extends over 16 amino acids. As DNA, the CDR3 is TGTGCCACCAGCAGAGCTGGACAGGGCCATCATCAGCCCCAGCATTTT. Translating gives CATSRAGQGHHQPQHF.

This chain connects TRBV13 to TRBJ2-2; the match to TRBD1 covers 8 bases. The V gene end was trimmed by 3 bases and the J gene end by 6 bases; junction bases not matched to a gene: 6. Germline assignment: CDR1 PRHDT and CDR2 FYEKMQ (reference sequence). The CDR3 has 15 amino acids. This chain's CDR3 is CASSFDRGSSGELFF. In DNA form, the CDR3 reads TGTGCCAGCAGCTTTGACAGGGGAAGCTCCGGGGAGCTGTTTTTT.

In DNA, the CDR3 is TGTGCCAGCAAAACGGGGCAGGGGGCGTATAGCAATCAGCCCCAGCATTTT. This encodes CASKTGQGAYSNQPQHF. V usage is TRBV28 and J usage is TRBJ1-5; 8 nucleotides line up with TRBD1. The CDR3 consists of 17 residues. The V and J ends lost 7 bases and 0 bases, in that order; junction bases with no gene match: 11. CDR1 and CDR2 from the germline V gene are MDHEN and SYDVKM.

The rearrangement links TRBV11-3 to TRBJ2-2, with 8 bases matching TRBD1. The V gene end was trimmed by 5 bases and the J gene end by 6 bases; junction bases not matched to a gene: 5. The CDR3 sequence is 14 residues long. Germline-derived CDR1 and CDR2 are SGHNT and YENEEA. CDR3 DNA: TGTGCCAGCAGCCTAAGGACAGGGTCCGGGGAGCTGTTTTTT. This codes for CASSLRTGSGELFF.

The V and J genes are TRBV2 and TRBJ2-3, with 9 bases lining up with TRBD1. Germline CDR1 and CDR2: SNHLY and FYNNEI. Trimming removed 7 bases from V and 6 bases from J; junction bases left unmatched: 8. This CDR3 has 14 residues. The CDR3 loop reads CASTRDRVADTQYF. In DNA form, the CDR3 reads TGTGCCAGCACCCGGGACAGGGTCGCGGATACGCAGTATTTT. Supplemented by reference TRBV2 and TRBJ2-3, the full variable domain reads EPEVTQTPSHQVTQMGQEVILRCVPISNHLYFYWYRQILGQKVEFLVSFYNNEISEKSEIFDDQFSVERPDGSNFTLKIRSTKLEDSAMYFCASTRDRVADTQYFGPGTRLTVL.

The J gene is TRBJ2-7, the V gene TRBV7-9; tentatively, D is TRBD2 (6 bases). The V end lost 4 bases, the J end lost 2 bases, and 9 bases lay between the germline ends. Germline V gives CDR1 SEHNR, CDR2 FQNEAQ (reference sequence). The CDR3 contains 13 residues. The CDR3 DNA follows: TGTGCCAGCAGCTGGGGGACTCCCTACGAGCAGTACTTC. Translating it yields CASSWGTPYEQYF.

The chain links TRBV6-1 to TRBJ1-1; D is unclear. The CDR3 totals 14 residues. Germline lookup yields CDR1 MNHNS and CDR2 SASEGT. The V end was cut by 2 bases, the J end by 7 bases, with 14 bases between. This chain's CDR3 is CASSERSGVGEAFF. CDR3 in DNA: TGTGCCAGCAGTGAAAGATCCGGGGTTGGTGAAGCTTTCTTT.

In its sample, this clone is medium-sized. This chain uses TRBV28 with TRBJ1-6, with D possibly being TRBD1 (5 bases). V was clipped by 10 bases and J by 0 bases, with 10 bases between them. The CDR3 extends over 14 amino acids. The germline V gene has CDR1 MDHEN and CDR2 SYDVKM. The CDR3, as DNA: TGTGCCACAACAGGTAGCTCCTATAATTCACCCCTCCACTTT. This codes for CATTGSSYNSPLHF.

This chain joins TRBV2 and TRBJ1-2; no clear D. Germline CDR1 reads SNHLY; CDR2 reads FYNNEI. V shed 8 bases and J shed 4 bases, with 14 bases lying between them. The CDR3 consists of 13 residues. CDR3 DNA sequence: TGTGCCAGCCACCCGCGGAGCGGCTATGGCTACACCTTC. It specifies CASHPRSGYGYTF.

This chain links TRBV14 with TRBJ2-2; 9 bases agree with TRBD2. The germline V gene has CDR1 SGHDN and CDR2 FVKESK. This CDR3 spans 15 amino acids. The trim removed 0 bases at V and 13 bases at J, leaving 9 bases unmatched. The chain's CDR3 is CASSQDAASGVSLFF. The CDR3 DNA is TGTGCCAGCAGCCAAGATGCGGCTAGCGGGGTTTCGCTGTTTTTT.

Notes on this clone: This sample also contains other DNA sequences that code for the same CDR3. The rearrangement joins TRBV5-1 to TRBJ2-5, with D possibly TRBD2 on 6 matching bases. The V gene's germline CDR1 is SGHRS and CDR2 YFSETQ. The CDR3 runs 15 residues. V was pared by 0 bases and J by 0 bases, with 9 bases between. The CDR3, as DNA: TGCGCCAGCAGCTTGGGCGGGGCCAACCAAGAGACCCAGTACTTC. The encoded protein is CASSLGGANQETQYF.

Only a few counts were recorded for this clone. J is TRBJ1-2 and V is TRBV29-1; D might be TRBD1 (6 bases). CDR1 and CDR2 from the germline V gene are SQVTM and ANQGSEA. V was pared by 5 bases and J by 4 bases, with 23 bases between. This CDR3 region has 16 residues. CDR3 protein: CSVTSGQGLSSYGYTF. The CDR3 coding sequence is TGCAGCGTTACCTCGGGACAAGGACTTAGTAGCTATGGCTACACCTTC.

This clone came up a few times. This CDR3 is also generated by other DNA sequences in the sample. This chain connects TRBV27 to TRBJ1-1, with a weak D call TRBD1 (5 bases). The ends were cut back, 3 bases at V and 3 bases at J, with 11 bases in the middle. The germline V gene encodes CDR1 MNHEY and CDR2 SMNVEV (reference sequence). This CDR3 contains 14 residues. CDR3 sequence: CASSFGEGYTEAFF. CDR3 DNA sequence: TGTGCCAGCAGTTTCGGGGAGGGGTACACTGAAGCTTTCTTT.

The chain couples TRBV4-1 to TRBJ2-3; 16 positions agree with TRBD2. Unmatched junction bases numbered 10, after V lost 0 bases and J lost 4 bases. The germline V gene has CDR1 MGHRA and CDR2 YSYEKL. The CDR3 has 20 residues. CDR3 bases: TGCGCCAGCAGCCAAGATGGTGGGACTAGCGGGGGGGCCGGATCAGATACGCAGTATTTT. Protein sequence: CASSQDGGTSGGAGSDTQYF.

This chain joins TRBV29-1 and TRBJ2-2; a weak D match, TRBD1 (5 bases). From germline, CDR1 is SQVTM and CDR2 ANQGSEA. V was shortened by 1 base and J by 5 bases, with 11 bases between the two germline ends. CDR3 size: 14 residues. CDR3 sequence (DNA): TGCAGCGTTGAAGTAAAAGGGGTAACCGGGGAGCTGTTTTTT. Its translation is CSVEVKGVTGELFF.

The chain uses TRBV4-1 and TRBJ1-1; 7 bases agree with TRBD1. V dropped 4 bases and J dropped 6; count of bases not matched to a gene: 11. This CDR3 is built from 15 residues. CDR1 is MGHRA and CDR2 is YSYEKL in the germline V gene. CDR3 amino acids: CASSPGGTGPPEAFF. For the CDR3, the DNA is TGCGCCAGCAGCCCAGGGGGTACAGGTCCGCCTGAAGCTTTCTTT.

The chain recombines TRBV28 with TRBJ2-2, with D possibly being TRBD2 (5 bases). The CDR3 consists of 15 residues. V lost 8 bases to trimming and J lost 2 bases, with 15 bases between them. CDR1 and CDR2 (germline): MDHEN, SYDVKM. The CDR3 region has the DNA TGTGCCAGCGGGCAAGGGAGTCGCAACACCGGGGAGCTGTTTTTT. It encodes CASGQGSRNTGELFF.

The chain is built from TRBV5-6 and TRBJ2-3; TRBD2 agrees at 10 bases. CDR3 length: 17 residues. From germline, CDR1 is SGHDT and CDR2 YYEEEE. V shed 0 bases and J 2 bases; nucleotides not matched to a gene: 6. CDR3 coding DNA: TGTGCCAGCAGCTTGGACGGAAGCGGGGGGGTCACAGATACGCAGTATTTT. Amino acid sequence: CASSLDGSGGVTDTQYF.

The chain joins TRBV28 to TRBJ2-5, with 7 positions matching TRBD2. After removal of 3 bases from V and 2 bases from J, the junction contained 3 bases not matched to a gene. Germline assignment: CDR1 MDHEN and CDR2 SYDVKM. The CDR3 consists of 14 residues. CDR3 coding DNA: TGTGCCAGCAGTTTCGGGAGGAATCAAGAGACCCAGTACTTC. As protein: CASSFGRNQETQYF.

The chain combines TRBV30 with TRBJ2-7; possible D gene TRBD1, 5 bases. The V and J ends lost 1 base and 3 bases respectively, with 10 bases between them. Germline CDR1 and CDR2: GTSNPN and SVGIG (reference sequence). The CDR3 loop spans 13 amino acids. CDR3 in amino acids: CAWSGQISYEQYF. In nucleotides, the CDR3 is TGTGCCTGGAGTGGACAGATAAGCTACGAGCAGTACTTC.

The chain recombines TRBV10-3 with TRBJ2-2, with 7 nucleotides matching TRBD2. The germline CDR1 and CDR2 sequences are ENHRY and SYGVKD. CDR3 size: 17 residues. Trimming at V came to 0 bases and at J to 0 bases, leaving 4 bases not matched to a gene. This CDR3 reads CAISESSGGSNTGELFF. The CDR3 nucleotides are TGTGCCATCAGTGAGTCCTCGGGGGGTTCGAACACCGGGGAGCTGTTTTTT.

V is TRBV29-1 and J is TRBJ1-1; TRBD1 aligns across 10 bases. CDR3 size: 15 residues. Germline V lookup: CDR1 SQVTM, CDR2 ANQGSEA. Unmatched junction bases numbered 11, after V lost 6 bases and J lost 4 bases. DNA of the CDR3: TGCAGCGTCGCCCAGTCGGGACAGGGGATCACTGAAGCTTTCTTT. Its protein product is CSVAQSGQGITEAFF.

The V and J genes are TRBV4-1 and TRBJ2-5, with TRBD2 identical over 8 bases. CDR1 is MGHRA, CDR2 YSYEKL, per germline. CDR3 length equals 17 residues. Trimming took 4 bases from V and 5 from J; bases not matched to a gene: 15. The CDR3 sequence is CASSLSSRGLGGETQYF. The CDR3 DNA is TGCGCCAGCAGCCTATCGTCTAGGGGACTAGGCGGGGAGACCCAGTACTTC.

This clone was counted at least ten times. The J gene is TRBJ2-1, the V gene TRBV2; the match to TRBD2 covers 7 bases. V was clipped by 8 bases and J by 7 bases; unmatched bases: 11. The CDR3 is 14 amino acids. Germline V gene data show CDR1 as SNHLY and CDR2 as FYNNEI. The CDR3 here is CASGAGVSRNEQFF. CDR3 DNA: TGTGCCAGCGGCGCGGGGGTTAGTAGGAATGAGCAGTTCTTC.

Only a few counts were recorded for this clone. The chain joins TRBV11-2 to TRBJ1-5; D gene ambiguous. This CDR3 spans 14 amino acids. V was trimmed by 3 bases and J by 1 base, leaving 7 bases between them. Germline loops: CDR1 SGHAT, CDR2 FQNNGV. CDR3 sequence: CASSLTGSNQPQHF. In DNA, the CDR3 is TGTGCCAGCAGCTTGACGGGGAGCAATCAGCCCCAGCATTTT.

V is TRBV2 and J is TRBJ2-7; the D is unclear. Looked up from germline, CDR1 is SNHLY and CDR2 is FYNNEI. The CDR3 runs 16 residues. Trimming left V 5 bases short and J 1 base short, with 18 bases between. The CDR3 coding sequence is TGTGCCAGCAGTCGCGGTCTGCAGAGATCATCCTACGAGCAGTACGTC. This encodes CASSRGLQRSSYEQYV.

This clone was detected a few times. The chain carries TRBV7-9 and TRBJ1-4, with 8 bases that match TRBD1. The germline CDR1 and CDR2 sequences are SEHNR and FQNEAQ (reference sequence). This CDR3 spans 15 amino acids. The J segment lost 8 bases and the V segment lost 5 bases, leaving 10 bases of the junction unmatched. The CDR3 DNA follows: TGTGCCAGCAGCACCCGACAGGGGATGGGGGAAAAACTGTTTTTT. Protein product: CASSTRQGMGEKLFF.

The rearrangement joins TRBV5-1 to TRBJ2-3; tentative D call: TRBD2 (5 bases). This CDR3 has 14 amino acids. Germline values: CDR1 SGHRS, CDR2 YFSETQ. Trimming removed 4 bases from V and 3 bases from J, with 12 bases in between. The CDR3, as DNA: TGCGCCAGCAGCGGAGGAAGGGTAACAGATACGCAGTATTTT. It translates to CASSGGRVTDTQYF. The full variable domain, completed using reference TRBV5-1 and TRBJ2-3, is KAGVTQTPRYLIKTRGQQVTLSCSPISGHRSVSWYQQTPGQGLQFLFEYFSETQRNKGNFPGRFSGRQFSNSRSEMNVSTLELGDSALYLCASSGGRVTDTQYFGPGTRLTVL.

The CDR3 reads CATSRVQGRNSPLHF. CDR3 nucleotide sequence: TGTGCCACCAGCAGAGTGCAGGGGAGAAATTCACCCCTCCACTTT. This sequence joins TRBV15 and TRBJ1-6; tentative D call: TRBD1 (6 bases). This CDR3 region has 15 residues. Germline V gives CDR1 LNHNV, CDR2 YYDKDF (reference sequence). Deletions cut 1 base from V and 7 bases from J, with 11 bases between.